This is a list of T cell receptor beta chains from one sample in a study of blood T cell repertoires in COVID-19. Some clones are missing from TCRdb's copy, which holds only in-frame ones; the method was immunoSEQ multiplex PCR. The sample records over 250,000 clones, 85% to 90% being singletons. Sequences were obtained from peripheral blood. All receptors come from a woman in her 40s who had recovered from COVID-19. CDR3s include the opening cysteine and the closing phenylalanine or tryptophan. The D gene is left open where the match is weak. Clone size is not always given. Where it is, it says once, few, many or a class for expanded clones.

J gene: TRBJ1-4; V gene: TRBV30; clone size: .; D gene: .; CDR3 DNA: TGTGCCTGGAGTGGTTTGAGCCTTAATGAAAAACTGTTTTTT; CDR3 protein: CAWSGLSLNEKLFF
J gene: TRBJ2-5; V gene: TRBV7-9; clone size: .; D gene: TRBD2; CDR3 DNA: TGTGCCAGCCATAGCGCGGGCGGGAGGGCCCGTGAGACCCAGTACTTC; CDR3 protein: CASHSAGGRARETQYF
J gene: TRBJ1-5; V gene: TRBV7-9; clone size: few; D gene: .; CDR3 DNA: TGTGCCAGCTCGGGTTCAGGGAACAATCAGCCCCAGCATTTT; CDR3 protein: CASSGSGNNQPQHF
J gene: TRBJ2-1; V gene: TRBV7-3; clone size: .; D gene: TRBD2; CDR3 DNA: TGTGCCAGCAGCCCCCGGGGGGTTAGCGGGGGTGAGCAGTTCTTC; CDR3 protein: CASSPRGVSGGEQFF
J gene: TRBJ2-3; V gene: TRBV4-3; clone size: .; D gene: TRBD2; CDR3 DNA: TGCGCCAGCAGCCAATTGGGACTAGCGGGAGGGCAAACAGATACGCAGTATTTT; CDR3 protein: CASSQLGLAGGQTDTQYF
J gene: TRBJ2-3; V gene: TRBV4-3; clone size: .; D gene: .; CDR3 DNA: TGCGCCAGCAGCCAAGAGGGCAGGGTGACAGATACGCAGTATTTT; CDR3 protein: CASSQEGRVTDTQYF
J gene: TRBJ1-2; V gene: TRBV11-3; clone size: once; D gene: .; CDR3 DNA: TGTGCCAGCAGCTTTGGACAGCCCCCCTATGGCTACACCTTC; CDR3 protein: CASSFGQPPYGYTF
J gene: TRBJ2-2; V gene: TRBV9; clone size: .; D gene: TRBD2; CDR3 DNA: TGTGCCACCGGAGGGGCTAGCGGGCCGAACACCGGGGAGCTGTTTTTT; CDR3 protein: CATGGASGPNTGELFF
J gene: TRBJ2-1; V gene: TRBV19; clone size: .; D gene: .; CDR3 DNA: TGTGCCAGTAGTATAGTTCGGGCAGGGATCACCTACAATGAGCAGTTCTTC; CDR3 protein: CASSIVRAGITYNEQFF
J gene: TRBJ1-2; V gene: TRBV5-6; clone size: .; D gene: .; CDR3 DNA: TGTGCCAGCAGCCCCCGAGCGGAGGTCTTCGGCTATGGCTACACCTTC; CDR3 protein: CASSPRAEVFGYGYTF
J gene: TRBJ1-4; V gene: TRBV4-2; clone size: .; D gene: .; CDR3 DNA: TGTGCCAGCAGCTCCCGTAATGAAAAACTGTTTTTT; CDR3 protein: CASSSRNEKLFF
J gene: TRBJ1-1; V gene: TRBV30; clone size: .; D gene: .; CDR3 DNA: TGTGCCTGGATCGGGGGTGGGGCTGAAGCTTTCTTT; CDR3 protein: CAWIGGGAEAFF
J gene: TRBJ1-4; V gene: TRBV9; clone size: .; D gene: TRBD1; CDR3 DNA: TGTGCCAGCAGCCCGGACAGGTTGGGAGAAAAACTGTTTTTT; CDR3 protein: CASSPDRLGEKLFF
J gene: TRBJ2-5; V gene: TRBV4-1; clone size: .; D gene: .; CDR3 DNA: .; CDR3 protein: CASSQVRARGPRGETQYF
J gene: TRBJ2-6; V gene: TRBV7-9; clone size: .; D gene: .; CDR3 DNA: TGTGCCAGCAGCCCCCAGGGTAGGTCGTGGCCTGGGGCCAACGTCCTGACTTTC; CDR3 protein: CASSPQGRSWPGANVLTF
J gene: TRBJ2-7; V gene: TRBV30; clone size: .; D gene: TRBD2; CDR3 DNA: TGTGCCTGGAGTGTACGGGGGGGTTCCTACGAGCAGTACTTC; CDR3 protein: CAWSVRGGSYEQYF
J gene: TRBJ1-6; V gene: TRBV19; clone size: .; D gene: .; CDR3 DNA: TGTGCCAGTAGGGGGGCCAGCAGCTCCTATAATTCACCCCTCCACTTT; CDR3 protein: CASRGASSSYNSPLHF
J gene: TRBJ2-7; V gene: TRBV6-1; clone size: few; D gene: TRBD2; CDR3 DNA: TGTGCCAGCAGTGAATGGGCCAGGCTAGCGGCATACGAGCAGTACTTC; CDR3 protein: CASSEWARLAAYEQYF
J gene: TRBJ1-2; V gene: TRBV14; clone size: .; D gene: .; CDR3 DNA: TGTGCCAGCAGCCAAGTTCGTGGGCTTGGCTACACCTTC; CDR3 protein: CASSQVRGLGYTF
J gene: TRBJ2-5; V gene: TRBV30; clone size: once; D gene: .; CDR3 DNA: TGTGCCTGGAGTGGGGGTAGCGGCGGGTTCCAAGAGACCCAGTACTTC; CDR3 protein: CAWSGGSGGFQETQYF
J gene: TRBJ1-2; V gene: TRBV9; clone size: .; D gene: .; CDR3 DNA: TGTGCCAGCAGCATAAACAGCTATGGCTACACCTTC; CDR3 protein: CASSINSYGYTF
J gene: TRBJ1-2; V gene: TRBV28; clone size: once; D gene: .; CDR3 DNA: TGTGCCAGCAGTCCGTTGCGGACTGACTATGGCTACACCTTC; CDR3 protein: CASSPLRTDYGYTF
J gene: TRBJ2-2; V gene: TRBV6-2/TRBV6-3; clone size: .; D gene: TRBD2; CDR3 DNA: TGTGCCAGCAGCCTGGGGGGGGCCGGGGAGCTGTTTTTT; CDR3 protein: CASSLGGAGELFF
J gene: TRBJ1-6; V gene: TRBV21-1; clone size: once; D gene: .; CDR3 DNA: TGTGCCAGCAGCCCCGACACCCACTCCTATAATTCACCCCTCCACTTT; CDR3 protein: CASSPDTHSYNSPLHF
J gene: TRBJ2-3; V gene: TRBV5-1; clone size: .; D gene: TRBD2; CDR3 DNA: TGCGCCAGCAGCTTGGGGCTAGCGGGAGATACGCAGTATTTT; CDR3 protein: CASSLGLAGDTQYF
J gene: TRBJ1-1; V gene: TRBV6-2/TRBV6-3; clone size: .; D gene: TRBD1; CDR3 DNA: TGTGCCAGCAGTTACTGGGGGACAGGGCTTAACACTGAAGCTTTCTTT; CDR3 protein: CASSYWGTGLNTEAFF
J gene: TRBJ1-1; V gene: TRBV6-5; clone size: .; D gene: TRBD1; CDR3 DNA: TGTGCCAGCAGGGGGGGACAGGGGTGGACTGAAGCTTTCTTT; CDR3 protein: CASRGGQGWTEAFF
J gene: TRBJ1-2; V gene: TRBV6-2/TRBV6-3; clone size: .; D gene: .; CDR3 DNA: TGTGCCAGCAGTGCCAGGGGCGCCCTATCAGGCTACACCTTC; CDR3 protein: CASSARGALSGYTF
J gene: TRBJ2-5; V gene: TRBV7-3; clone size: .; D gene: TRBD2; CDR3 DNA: TGTGCCAGCAGCGCAGGGTTAGCGGGGGAGACCCAGTACTTC; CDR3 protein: CASSAGLAGETQYF
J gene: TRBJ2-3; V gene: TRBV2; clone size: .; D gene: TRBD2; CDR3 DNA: TGTGCCAGCACCTGGGTGGGACTAGCGCCAGATACGCAGTATTTT; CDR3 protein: CASTWVGLAPDTQYF
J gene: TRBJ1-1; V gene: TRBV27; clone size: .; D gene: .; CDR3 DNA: TGTGCCAGCAGTCCCCGGGTCGGGGAAGCTTTCTTT; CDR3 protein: CASSPRVGEAFF
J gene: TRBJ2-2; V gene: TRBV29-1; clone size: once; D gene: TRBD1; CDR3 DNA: TGCAGCGCCCGACAGGGGTTGAACACCGGGGAGCTGTTTTTT; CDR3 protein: CSARQGLNTGELFF
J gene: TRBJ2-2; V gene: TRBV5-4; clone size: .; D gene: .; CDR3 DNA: TGTGCCAGCAGCTCCGAGCCCAAGGGGGAGCTGTTTTTT; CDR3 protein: CASSSEPKGELFF
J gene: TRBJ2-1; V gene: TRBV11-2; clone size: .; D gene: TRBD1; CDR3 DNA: TGTGCCAGCAGCCCCCGGGACAGCCTGTACAATGAGCAGTTCTTC; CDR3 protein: CASSPRDSLYNEQFF
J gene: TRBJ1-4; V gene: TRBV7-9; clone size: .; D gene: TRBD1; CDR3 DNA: TGTGCCAGCAGCCCGACCGACAGGGGCCAGAGGGAAAAACTGTTTTTT; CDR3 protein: CASSPTDRGQREKLFF
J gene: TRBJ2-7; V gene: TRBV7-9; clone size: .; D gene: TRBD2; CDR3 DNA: TGTGCCAGCAGCCCCGGGACTAGCGGGGGGCGGCAGTACTTC; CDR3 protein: CASSPGTSGGRQYF
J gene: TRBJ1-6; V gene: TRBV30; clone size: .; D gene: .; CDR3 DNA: TGTGCCTCAGGCCACTCCTATAATTCACCCCTCCACTTT; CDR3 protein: CASGHSYNSPLHF
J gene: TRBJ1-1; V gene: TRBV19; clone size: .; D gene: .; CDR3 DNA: TGTGCCAGTAGTATCAGGACTCCGAGACGCGACACTGAAGCTTTCTTT; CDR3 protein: CASSIRTPRRDTEAFF
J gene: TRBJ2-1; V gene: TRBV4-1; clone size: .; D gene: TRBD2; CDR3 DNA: TGCGCCAGCAGCCAAGGGGCCCTAGCGGGGACCTACAATGAGCAGTTCTTC; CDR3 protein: CASSQGALAGTYNEQFF
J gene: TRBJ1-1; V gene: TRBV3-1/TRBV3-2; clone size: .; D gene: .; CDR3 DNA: TGTGCCAGCAGCCGGAAGGGGTCCAGCACTGAAGCTTTCTTT; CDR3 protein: CASSRKGSSTEAFF
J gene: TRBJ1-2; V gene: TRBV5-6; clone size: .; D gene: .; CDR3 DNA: TGTGCCAGCAGCTCTGGGTTGGGCGGCTACACCTTC; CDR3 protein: CASSSGLGGYTF
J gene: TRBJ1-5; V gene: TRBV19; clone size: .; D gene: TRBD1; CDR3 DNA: TGTGCCAGTAGCCCAACAGGGGCGGGCAATCAGCCCCAGCATTTT; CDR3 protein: CASSPTGAGNQPQHF
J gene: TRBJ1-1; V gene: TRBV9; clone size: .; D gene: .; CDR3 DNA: TGTGCCAGCAGCGTAGGGGACAACACGAACACTGAAGCTTTCTTT; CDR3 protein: CASSVGDNTNTEAFF
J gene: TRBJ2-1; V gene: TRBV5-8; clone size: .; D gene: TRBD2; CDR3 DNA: TGTGCCAGCAGCCCCCGGGGGAGCGGGAGGGTGCGGGAGCAGTTCTTC; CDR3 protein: CASSPRGSGRVREQFF
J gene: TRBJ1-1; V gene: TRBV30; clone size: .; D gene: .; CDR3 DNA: TGTGCCTGGCGGGGGGGTGAGACTGAAGCTTTCTTT; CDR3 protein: CAWRGGETEAFF